One sample yielded the 19 T cell receptor beta chains listed below, sequenced in a study of blood T cell repertoires in COVID-19 (TCRdb year 2020). Library construction relied on the immunoSEQ multiplex PCR assay. TCRdb's version of the immuneACCESS table is confined to in-frame rearrangements and falls short of the full clone set. An unresolved V gene accounts for under half of the shortfall where checked; the remainder is of unknown origin. This sample gives 65,000 or so clones in total; roughly 90% of them show up just once. The ten biggest clones cover around 1.3% of the sample. Sample: peripheral blood. These receptors were taken from a man in his fifties or sixties with acute or convalescent COVID-19.

This chain joins TRBV6-6 and TRBJ2-1; TRBD2 aligns across 12 bases. Germline CDR1 and CDR2: MNHNY and SVGAGI (reference sequence). J lost 5 bases, V lost 8 bases, and 4 bases had no gene match. This CDR3 spans 14 amino acids. The CDR3 nucleotides are TGTGCCAGCTCGCGGACTAGCGGGGACAATGAGCAGTTCTTC. As protein: CASSRTSGDNEQFF.

The V call is TRBV7-9, the J call TRBJ1-1; weak D call: TRBD1 (5 bases). This CDR3 contains 15 residues. The V end lost 0 bases, the J end lost 3 bases, and 11 bases lay between the germline ends. Per germline, CDR1 SEHNR and CDR2 FQNEAQ (reference sequence). The CDR3 DNA reads as TGTGCCAGCAGCTTAGCAAAAAAGGGGCACACTGAAGCTTTCTTT. This encodes CASSLAKKGHTEAFF.

The chain recombines TRBV2 with TRBJ1-3, with a tentative D call TRBD1 (6 bases). The germline V gene encodes CDR1 SNHLY and CDR2 FYNNEI. The CDR3 runs to 16 residues. V shed 4 bases and J shed 4 bases, with 17 bases lying between them. The DNA for the CDR3 is TGTGCCAGCAGTGCTACAGGGTCCCCGCTCGGAAACACCATATATTTT. It encodes CASSATGSPLGNTIYF.

This clone was seen once. This chain links TRBV7-9 with TRBJ2-1, with TRBD2 matching over 12 bases. Germline V gene lookup returns CDR1 SEHNR and CDR2 FQNEAQ (reference sequence). Losses at the gene ends were 6 bases for V and 0 bases for J; bases not matched to a gene: 12. The CDR3 spans 19 residues. CDR3 sequence reads: CASRFSTSGGLSSYNEQFF. Here the CDR3 DNA reads TGTGCCAGCAGATTCTCGACTAGCGGGGGTTTGAGCTCCTACAATGAGCAGTTCTTC. The variable domain in full, completed from reference TRBV7-9 and TRBJ2-1, reads DTGVSQNPRHKITKRGQNVTFRCDPISEHNRLYWYRQTLGQGPEFLTYFQNEAQLEKSRLLSDRFSAERPKGSFSTLEIQRTEQGDSAMYLCASRFSTSGGLSSYNEQFFGPGTRLTVL.

This chain links TRBV18 with TRBJ1-6; D not certain. V was trimmed by 6 bases and J by 4 bases, leaving 10 bases between them. This CDR3 has 14 amino acids. Germline CDR1 and CDR2: KGHSH and LQKENI. The CDR3 is CASSPGLYNSPLHF. In nucleotides, the CDR3 is TGTGCCAGCTCCCCCGGACTGTATAATTCACCCCTCCACTTT.

In this sample, this clone turned up once. The V gene is TRBV16, the J gene TRBJ1-1; 8 nucleotides align to TRBD1. V shed 5 bases and J 5 bases; nucleotides not matched to a gene: 10. The CDR3 has 15 amino acids. Germline CDR1 KGHSY, CDR2 FQNENV. CDR3 nucleotides: TGTGCCAGCAGCTACTATCGGACAGGGTCAACTGAAGCTTTCTTT. Its protein product is CASSYYRTGSTEAFF.

The chain is built from TRBV21-1 and TRBJ1-2; TRBD1, the table's D call, was not compared with the DNA. TRBV21-1 is a pseudogene. The CDR3 totals 15 residues. The CDR3: CASSMRDRGRDGYTF. The CDR3 nucleotides are TGTGCCAGCAGCATGCGGGACAGGGGGAGGGATGGCTACACCTTC.

V gene TRBV9 combines with J gene TRBJ2-1; 12 bases line up with TRBD2. The V gene's germline CDR1 is SGDLS and CDR2 YYNGEE. This CDR3 is 17 amino acids long. The V gene end was trimmed by 0 bases and the J gene end by 3 bases; junction bases not matched to a gene: 4. The CDR3 sequence is CASSVALAGGFYNEQFF. DNA of the CDR3: TGTGCCAGCAGCGTAGCACTAGCGGGGGGTTTCTACAATGAGCAGTTCTTC.

The V and J genes are TRBV5-8 and TRBJ2-5, with 13 bases fitting TRBD2. This CDR3 spans 16 amino acids. V dropped 4 bases and J dropped 0; count of bases not matched to a gene: 3. CDR1 and CDR2 from the germline V gene are SGHTS and YDEGEE. CDR3 coding DNA: TGTGCCAGCAGCCCGGGGACTAGCGGGGACCAAGAGACCCAGTACTTC. As protein: CASSPGTSGDQETQYF.

This clone was recorded once. The chain joins TRBV11-2 to TRBJ1-3; D perhaps matches TRBD1 (5 bases). V was trimmed by 5 bases and J by 5 bases, leaving 28 bases between them. The CDR3 is 19 residues long. CDR1 and CDR2 (germline): SGHAT, FQNNGV. The CDR3 DNA reads TGTGCCAGCAGCATTTTGGGAGGGGTAGCTGCGATCGGTCGAAACACCATATATTTT. Translated, it gives CASSILGGVAAIGRNTIYF.

The chain employs TRBV5-1 and TRBJ1-1; D perhaps matches TRBD1 (6 bases). V was pared by 3 bases and J by 1 base, with 10 bases between. This CDR3 is built from 14 residues. Germline V gene data show CDR1 as SGHRS and CDR2 as YFSETQ. CDR3 in DNA: TGCGCCAGCAGCTGGGGGCCAGGGAACACTGAAGCTTTCTTT. Protein sequence: CASSWGPGNTEAFF.

This chain connects TRBV5-1 to TRBJ1-3, with TRBD1 matching over 8 bases. Germline values: CDR1 SGHRS, CDR2 YFSETQ. The CDR3 runs 16 residues. J gave up 0 bases and V 4 bases, and 6 bases lay outside the gene matches. The DNA for the CDR3 is TGCGCCAGCAGCCCCGGACAGGGTGGCTCTGGAAACACCATATATTTT. Protein sequence: CASSPGQGGSGNTIYF.

V is TRBV5-1 and J is TRBJ1-1, with 9 nucleotides matching TRBD1. Per germline, CDR1 SGHRS and CDR2 YFSETQ. The length of the CDR3 is 13 residues. The junction had 4 bases not matched to a gene; V was cut back by 5 bases and J by 5 bases. The CDR3 spells CASSWTGVTEAFF. CDR3 sequence (DNA): TGCGCCAGCAGTTGGACAGGGGTAACTGAAGCTTTCTTT.

The chain uses TRBV7-9 and TRBJ1-4; perhaps TRBD1 as D (6 bases). Germline values: CDR1 SEHNR, CDR2 FQNEAQ (reference sequence). The CDR3 sequence is 12 residues long. Trimming took 5 bases from V and 14 from J, leaving 15 bases between them. In DNA form, the CDR3 reads TGTGCCAGCAGCCCTTCGGGGGGCGGGCTGTTTTTT. Protein sequence: CASSPSGGGLFF.

The chain links TRBV5-1 to TRBJ2-7; D possibly corresponds to TRBD1 (6 bases). Trimming took 4 bases from V and 4 from J, leaving 9 bases between them. Germline-derived CDR1 and CDR2 are SGHRS and YFSETQ. The CDR3 is 12 amino acids. This CDR3 reads CASSLQGYEQYF. DNA for the CDR3: TGCGCCAGCAGCCTACAGGGTTACGAGCAGTACTTC.

This clone was recorded a few times. This rearrangement joins TRBV29-1 to TRBJ2-2; a weak D match, TRBD1 (5 bases). Germline V lookup: CDR1 SQVTM, CDR2 ANQGSEA. CDR3 length: 15 amino acids. V was trimmed by 1 base and J by 3 bases, leaving 12 bases between them. The DNA for the CDR3 is TGCAGCGTTGAAGCCGGGCAGGGATACACCGGGGAGCTGTTTTTT. This translates into CSVEAGQGYTGELFF.

This rearrangement joins TRBV14 to TRBJ1-1; D possibly corresponds to TRBD1 (5 bases). The CDR3 covers 15 residues. Germline V gives CDR1 SGHDN, CDR2 FVKESK. The germline V and J ends were trimmed by 0 bases and 2 bases, with 10 bases remaining between them. CDR3 sequence (DNA): TGTGCCAGCAGCCAAGACCTAAGGGGAAACACTGAAGCTTTCTTT. Its protein is CASSQDLRGNTEAFF. The whole variable domain, filled in from reference TRBV14 and TRBJ1-1, reads EAGVTQFPSHSVIEKGQTVTLRCDPISGHDNLYWYRRVMGKEIKFLLHFVKESKQDESGMPNNRFLAERTGGTYSTLKVQPAELEDSGVYFCASSQDLRGNTEAFFGQGTRLTVV.

V gene TRBV9 combines with J gene TRBJ1-2, with 8 bases lining up with TRBD1. Looked up from germline, CDR1 is SGDLS and CDR2 is YYNGEE. Trimming cost V 3 bases and J 1 base; bases outside gene matches: 5. This CDR3 has 15 amino acids. For the CDR3, the DNA is TGTGCCAGCAGCGCACAGGGGGTGATTAACTATGGCTACACCTTC. Protein product: CASSAQGVINYGYTF.

The chain combines TRBV18 with TRBJ2-1; tentative D call: TRBD2 (6 bases). Germline-derived CDR1 and CDR2 are KGHSH and LQKENI. The germline V and J ends were trimmed by 3 bases and 9 bases, with 15 bases remaining between them. The CDR3 extends over 14 amino acids. CDR3 residues: CASSPVGGIGEQFF. The CDR3 DNA reads TGTGCCAGCTCACCGGTGGGGGGAATAGGTGAGCAGTTCTTC.